This T cell receptor beta chain was retrieved from a study of T cell changes during pregnancy in multiple sclerosis. Germline lookup yields CDR1 LNHNV and CDR2 YYDKDF (reference sequence). The CDR3 spans 15 residues. The V end was cut by 1 base, the J end by 3 bases, with 12 bases between. The sample holds a few counts of this clone. The method was immunoSEQ multiplex PCR; TCRdb's version includes in-frame clones alone and lacks a portion of them. The sample lists tens of thousands of clones, about 90% occurring once. This receptor was obtained from a female donor in good health, enrolled as a control in a pregnancy study. The chain links TRBV15 to TRBJ1-1; D perhaps matches TRBD1 (6 bases). The sequenced sample was CD4+ T cells from peripheral blood mononuclear cells, obtained in the third trimester of pregnancy. This CDR3 is CATSRVDRRDTEAFF. CDR3 DNA: TGTGCCACCAGCAGAGTTGACAGGCGAGACACTGAAGCTTTCTTT.